Listed here are 2 T cell receptor beta chains from one sample, sequenced in a study of memory CD8 T cells in hepatitis C reinfection. Here immunoSEQ multiplex PCR was the method, and the copy in TCRdb shows in-frame clones only, minus some. The sample shows about 6,200 clones, more than 80% of them seen only once. Time point given: pre-reinfection, 55 to 20 weeks before reinfection detection. No in vitro expansion preceded TCR sequencing of the sorted cells. Sequencing was done on a sample of naive CD8+ T cells sorted from blood. These receptors came from a man over 45 with hepatitis C virus infection.

The chain carries TRBV6-1 and TRBJ2-7; a possible D gene is TRBD2 (6 bases). The ends were cut back, 7 bases at V and 2 bases at J, with 15 bases in the middle. CDR1 and CDR2 (germline): MNHNS, SASEGT. The CDR3 has 14 amino acids. The DNA of the CDR3 is TGTGCCAGCACCGTCTGGGAGGACGCCTACGAGCAGTACTTC. Translated: CASTVWEDAYEQYF.

The rearrangement joins TRBV9 to TRBJ2-1, with 16 bases that match TRBD2. Germline assignment: CDR1 SGDLS and CDR2 YYNGEE. CDR3 length: 16 amino acids. The J segment lost 9 bases and the V segment lost 0 bases, leaving 3 bases of the junction unmatched. The CDR3 DNA is TGTGCCAGCAGCGTAGATGGGACTAGCGGGAGGGGTGAGCAGTTCTTC. Protein sequence: CASSVDGTSGRGEQFF.